This TCR beta chain was identified in a study of cytomegalovirus exposure and HLA in healthy donors. Turning to the study itself: From donors who were HLA-typed, an early data release held approximately 84 million unique TCRs.

PCR was performed using 60 Vbeta and 13 Jbeta primers. Profiled with immunoSEQ multiplex PCR; TCRdb holds only in-frame clones, not every one. The sample contains about 200,000 clones, almost 80% of which appear only once. The CDR3 sequence is 16 residues long. Germline CDR1 reads SNHLY; CDR2 reads FYNNEI. The J segment lost 5 bases and the V segment lost 5 bases, leaving 7 bases of the junction unmatched. Sequenced material: PBMCs. The receptor was isolated from a man aged 18 to 29 in good health and CMV-seronegative. V gene TRBV2 combines with J gene TRBJ2-1; TRBD2 matches at 12 bases. CDR3 coding DNA: TGTGCCAGCAGTTCACCACTAGCGGGAGGAGACAATGAGCAGTTCTTC. It codes for CASSSPLAGGDNEQFF.